These 27 T cell receptor beta chains share one sample of origin, sequenced in a study of spatial heterogeneity in lung cancer. TCRdb ran MiXCR on the 5' RACE reads and lists one entry per CDR3 protein. This sample yields around 2,000 distinct CDR3 sequences, of which 35% to 40% are seen a single time; approximately 23% belongs to the top ten. Described time point: sample taken at primary tumor resection. General study points: One measure, the expanded intratumoral alpha and beta TCR count, tracked tumor mutation counts.

Their target antigens are unknown. Sequencing was performed on lung tumor tissue, taken at surgery. These TCRs come from a male donor with early-stage non-small cell lung cancer.

This clonotype was seen just once. This beta chain lies outside the target of a library built for alpha chains; its clone size means little. This CDR3 reads CASRVTGGWNQPQHF. The DNA for the CDR3 is TGTGCCAGCAGGGTAACAGGGGGCTGGAATCAGCCCCAGCATTTT. The chain joins TRBV12-3 or TRBV12-4 to TRBJ1-5, with 9 positions matching TRBD1. With 6 bases clipped from V and 4 bases from J, the junction kept 7 bases outside the gene matches. The CDR3 sequence is 15 residues long.

In regard to this clonotype: A library made for alpha chains picked up this beta chain off target, so its size means little. This sequence joins TRBV9 and TRBJ2-3; 10 bases fit TRBD2. After removal of 1 base from V and 5 bases from J, the junction contained 7 bases not matched to a gene. Per the germline V gene, CDR1 is SGDLS and CDR2 is YYNGEE. This CDR3 is 16 amino acids long. The CDR3 region has the DNA TGTGCCAGCAGCGTAAAAGCGGGAGGGCCAGGAGATACGCAGTATTTT. Its translation: CASSVKAGGPGDTQYF.

Of note for this clonotype: Being off target in a library aimed at alpha chains, this beta chain has a size of little meaning. The chain is built from TRBV6-1 and TRBJ2-1; TRBD2 agrees at 12 bases. The V gene's germline CDR1 is MNHNS and CDR2 SASEGT. V was clipped by 5 bases and J by 8 bases; unmatched bases: 7. This CDR3 is built from 15 residues. CDR3 amino acids: CASSPTSGRTHEQFF. The CDR3, as DNA: TGTGCCAGCAGTCCGACTAGCGGGAGAACCCATGAGCAGTTCTTC.

This clonotype came up a few times. A library made for alpha chains picked up this beta chain off target, so its size means little. CDR3 loop: CASSLVGGRGETQYF. The CDR3 nucleotides read TGTGCCAGCAGCTTAGTTGGGGGGCGCGGAGAGACCCAGTACTTC. V is TRBV11-2 and J is TRBJ2-5, with D perhaps being TRBD1 or TRBD2 (6 bases each). CDR1 and CDR2 from the germline V gene are SGHAT and FQNNGV. V was trimmed by 1 base and J by 4 bases, leaving 13 bases between them. The CDR3 totals 15 residues.

By sample share, this clonotype is medium-sized. This beta chain lies outside the target of a library built for alpha chains; its clone size means little. The chain recombines TRBV5-1 with TRBJ2-2, with D perhaps being TRBD1 or TRBD2 (6 bases each). The V end lost 7 bases, the J end lost 5 bases, and 12 bases lay between the germline ends. This CDR3 spans 13 amino acids. CDR1 SGHRS and CDR2 YFSETQ come from the germline V gene. CDR3 loop: CASEQGGTGELFF. CDR3 DNA: TGCGCCAGCGAACAGGGAGGTACCGGGGAGCTGTTTTTT.

This clonotype was detected ten times or more. For a library built for alpha chains, this beta chain is a stray read; little rests on its size. CDR3 sequence: CASSPLGLAQYF. For the CDR3, the DNA is TGTGCCAGCAGTCCCCTAGGACTAGCTCAGTACTTC. The chain links TRBV6-2 or TRBV6-3 to TRBJ2-5; 8 bases fit TRBD2. The CDR3 sequence is 12 residues long. The germline V gene has CDR1 MNHEY and CDR2 SVGEGT. Losses at the gene ends were 5 bases for V and 11 bases for J; bases not matched to a gene: 7.

Notes on this clonotype: In a library made to pick up alpha chains, this beta chain is a stray read with a size that means little. The CDR3 sequence is CSVEGPSSTDTQYF. The CDR3 coding sequence is TGCAGCGTTGAAGGCCCCTCTAGCACAGATACGCAGTATTTT. The V and J genes are TRBV29-1 and TRBJ2-3, with D unclear. In germline, CDR1 is SQVTM, CDR2 ANQGSEA. V was cut by 1 base and J by 0 bases, with 8 bases left in between. CDR3 size: 14 residues.

This clonotype occurred a few times. This beta chain appears as a stray read in a library generated for alpha chains; its size is not informative. CDR3 region: CAISESYNTGELFF. CDR3 DNA: TGTGCCATCAGTGAGTCGTATAACACCGGGGAGCTGTTTTTT. This chain joins TRBV10-3 and TRBJ2-2, with D unclear. CDR3 size: 14 residues. The germline CDR1 and CDR2 sequences are ENHRY and SYGVKD. V lost 0 bases, J lost 2 bases, and 4 bases lay in between.

As for this clonotype: Little can be read into the size of this beta chain, an off-target read in a library designed for alpha chains. The chain is built from TRBV6-2 or TRBV6-3 and TRBJ2-1; 8 nucleotides align to TRBD2. The trim removed 0 bases at V and 0 bases at J, leaving 7 bases unmatched. CDR1 is MNHEY and CDR2 is SVGEGT in the germline V gene. This CDR3 region has 18 residues. The CDR3 region has the DNA TGTGCCAGCAGTTACTCGGGTCTCCTAGCGGGCTCCTACAATGAGCAGTTCTTC. It is translated as CASSYSGLLAGSYNEQFF.

This clonotype has just one count. This beta chain slipped into a library made for alpha chains as a stray read, so its size is not meaningful. This chain links TRBV7-2 with TRBJ2-5; 10 bases line up with TRBD2. Germline values: CDR1 SGHTA, CDR2 FQGNSA. The V segment lost 6 bases and the J segment 4 bases; nucleotides outside the gene matches: 11. CDR3 length equals 16 residues. The CDR3 DNA reads TGTGCCAGCAGACCAACTAGCGGGGCTATTGGAGAGACCCAGTACTTC. This encodes CASRPTSGAIGETQYF.

There are a few counts of this clonotype. As an off-target read in a library built for alpha chains, this beta chain has a frequency of little significance. The V gene is TRBV29-1, the J gene TRBJ2-3; no reliable D call. Germline V gene lookup returns CDR1 SQVTM and CDR2 ANQGSEA. This CDR3 comprises 11 residues. V shed 4 bases and J shed 6 bases, with 8 bases lying between them. This CDR3 is CSVGSGDTQYF. The CDR3, as DNA: TGCAGCGTTGGGTCCGGGGATACGCAGTATTTT.

On this clonotype: The library was built for alpha chains, so this beta chain is an off-target read and its size means little. The chain is built from TRBV7-2 and TRBJ2-1; no definite D call. Between the trimmed V and J ends, which lost 7 bases and 4 bases, there was a span of 14 bases. Germline lookup yields CDR1 SGHTA and CDR2 FQGNSA. There are 14 residues in the CDR3. In DNA form, the CDR3 reads TGTGCCAGCACCCCTATGTCCGGATACAATGAGCAGTTCTTC. Translating it yields CASTPMSGYNEQFF.

By share, this clonotype ranks as medium-sized. This beta chain turned up in a library designed for alpha chains; as an off-target read, its abundance says little. V gene TRBV7-3 combines with J gene TRBJ2-1; perhaps D is TRBD1 or TRBD2 (5 bases each). The CDR3 is 15 amino acids. The germline V gene has CDR1 SGHTA and CDR2 FQGTGA. With 5 bases removed from V and 0 bases from J, the gap between germline ends came to 11 bases. The CDR3 DNA reads TGTGCCAGCAGCGCGTCAGGGAGCTCCTACAATGAGCAGTTCTTC. This translates into CASSASGSSYNEQFF.

In regard to this clonotype: This beta chain was picked up by a library intended for alpha chains and is off target, so its count carries little meaning. CDR3 nucleotide sequence: TGCGCCAGCAGCCAAACAGGGGTAGATACGCAGTATTTT. Translation gives CASSQTGVDTQYF. The chain employs TRBV4-3 and TRBJ2-3, with 7 bases that match TRBD1. The germline CDR1 and CDR2 sequences are LGHNA and YSLEER. The CDR3 is 13 residues long. V dropped 2 bases and J dropped 5; count of bases not matched to a gene: 1.

By share, this clonotype ranks as medium-sized. This beta chain appears as a stray read in a library generated for alpha chains; its size is not informative. The CDR3 nucleotides are TGCAGTGCTAGAGATAGGAGGGGGCACACTGAAGCTTTCTTT. Its protein is CSARDRRGHTEAFF. This chain joins TRBV20-1 and TRBJ1-1; TRBD1 matches 7 bases. V shed 0 bases, J shed 3 bases, and the junction held 4 bases outside the gene matches. From germline, CDR1 is DFQATT and CDR2 SNEGSKA (reference sequence). This CDR3 contains 14 residues.

This clonotype turned up a few times. Since the library was made to target alpha chains, this beta chain is a stray read and its abundance is not meaningful. V usage is TRBV6-6 and J usage is TRBJ2-1; 14 nucleotides line up with TRBD2. This CDR3 has 16 amino acids. The J segment lost 0 bases and the V segment lost 6 bases, leaving 1 base of the junction unmatched. Per germline, CDR1 MNHNY and CDR2 SVGAGI (reference sequence). CDR3 loop: CASSGTSGSSYNEQFF. DNA for the CDR3: TGTGCCAGCAGCGGGACTAGCGGGAGCTCCTACAATGAGCAGTTCTTC.

This clonotype is medium-sized by share. This beta chain appears as a stray read in a library generated for alpha chains; its size is not informative. V is TRBV20-1 and J is TRBJ2-7; 9 bases are a match to TRBD1. The germline CDR1 and CDR2 sequences are DFQATT and SNEGSKA (reference sequence). The CDR3 is made up of 11 amino acids. J was trimmed by 9 bases and V by 8 bases; bases with no gene match: 8. CDR3 sequence (DNA): TGCAGTCTTAACACAGGGGGCTTGCAGTACTTC. Amino acids: CSLNTGGLQYF.

On this clonotype itself: This beta chain slipped into a library made for alpha chains as a stray read, so its size is not meaningful. V usage is TRBV7-9 and J usage is TRBJ2-4; D possibly uses TRBD1 or TRBD2 (5 bases each). V lost 6 bases and J 6 bases, leaving 12 bases between the germline ends. The CDR3 loop spans 13 amino acids. Per germline, CDR1 SEHNR and CDR2 FQNEAQ (reference sequence). The CDR3, as DNA: TGTGCCAGCAGTATCCCGGGGCGAAACATTCAGTACTTC. It yields the protein CASSIPGRNIQYF.

This clonotype counts as medium-sized. For a library built for alpha chains, this beta chain is a stray read; little rests on its size. The chain links TRBV5-1 to TRBJ2-7; 7 bases are shared with TRBD2. The CDR3 runs 14 residues. CDR1 and CDR2 (germline): SGHRS, YFSETQ. The V segment lost 4 bases and the J segment 6 bases; nucleotides outside the gene matches: 10. The CDR3 nucleotides are TGCGCCAGCAGCCCCTCCTGGCAGCGGGGCGAGCAGTACTTC. Its translation: CASSPSWQRGEQYF.

This clonotype is deemed medium-sized (0.01 to 0.1%). Because this beta chain is a stray read in a library intended to capture alpha chains, its abundance should not be given much weight. CDR3 region: CSARRPSGAGATDTQYF. In DNA, the CDR3 is TGCAGTGCTAGACGGCCCAGTGGAGCGGGAGCCACAGATACGCAGTATTTT. The chain is built from TRBV20-1 and TRBJ2-3; 8 positions agree with TRBD2. This CDR3 comprises 17 residues. The germline V gene encodes CDR1 DFQATT and CDR2 SNEGSKA (reference sequence). The trim removed 2 bases at V and 2 bases at J, leaving 12 bases unmatched.

By sample fraction, this clonotype is medium-sized. This beta chain represents an off-target read in a library built for alpha chains; its size is of limited meaning. The CDR3 coding sequence is TGCGCCAGCAGCCGGACTAGCGGGTCTAGCACAGATACGCAGTATTTT. Amino acid sequence: CASSRTSGSSTDTQYF. The V and J genes are TRBV5-1 and TRBJ2-3; 11 bases fit TRBD2. After removal of 4 bases from V and 0 bases from J, the junction contained 4 bases not matched to a gene. The germline gives CDR1 SGHRS, CDR2 YFSETQ. CDR3 length: 16 residues.

This clonotype ranks as medium-sized (0.01 to 0.1%). This beta chain is off target for a library built for alpha chains, so its abundance means little. The rearrangement joins TRBV7-2 to TRBJ2-3; D tentatively reads TRBD1 or TRBD2 (5 bases each). The CDR3 runs 16 residues. Germline V lookup: CDR1 SGHTA, CDR2 FQGNSA. Trimming stripped 5 bases from V and 1 base from J, with 16 bases between. In DNA form, the CDR3 reads TGTGCCAGCAGCCCGGGACGGGGAGTGGGCACAGATACGCAGTATTTT. It codes for CASSPGRGVGTDTQYF.

Comments on this clonotype: The library was designed around alpha chains, so this beta chain is a stray read whose abundance carries little weight. The chain links TRBV15 to TRBJ2-6; D is uncertain. Trimming left V 0 bases short and J 2 bases short, with 11 bases between. The CDR3 length is 17 residues. Germline V lookup: CDR1 LNHNV, CDR2 YYDKDF (reference sequence). This chain's CDR3 is CATSREGRPAGANVLTF. In nucleotides, the CDR3 is TGTGCCACCAGCAGAGAGGGAAGGCCAGCTGGGGCCAACGTCCTGACTTTC.

With regard to this clonotype: This beta chain is an off-target read within a library intended for alpha chains, so its frequency means little. J is TRBJ2-3 and V is TRBV29-1, with a weak D call TRBD1 (6 bases). The CDR3 has 14 amino acids. With 4 bases removed from V and 5 bases from J, the gap between germline ends came to 16 bases. CDR1 is SQVTM, CDR2 ANQGSEA, per germline. CDR3 nucleotides: TGCAGCGTTGTCGGGACACAGACTGGAGATACGCAGTATTTT. It encodes CSVVGTQTGDTQYF.

Details on this clonotype: Because this beta chain is a stray read in a library intended to capture alpha chains, its abundance should not be given much weight. The rearrangement links TRBV29-1 to TRBJ2-2, with 9 nucleotides matching TRBD2. CDR3 length equals 17 residues. CDR1 and CDR2 from the germline V gene are SQVTM and ANQGSEA. The ends lost 7 bases at V and 6 bases at J; junction bases unmatched: 18. The CDR3 DNA reads TGCAGCGCGCAACTTCAAGTTAGCGGGAGAACGGCCGGGGAGCTGTTTTTT. Its translation is CSAQLQVSGRTAGELFF.

In this sample, this clonotype is large. This beta chain is off target for a library built for alpha chains, so its abundance means little. The chain has TRBV5-6 and TRBJ2-5, with D unresolved. CDR1 and CDR2 (germline): SGHDT, YYEEEE. V lost 3 bases, J lost 5 bases, and 11 bases lay in between. CDR3 length equals 13 residues. CDR3 in amino acids: CASSSGFGETQYF. CDR3 nucleotides: TGTGCCAGCAGCTCCGGTTTTGGGGAGACCCAGTACTTC.

This clonotype rates as large (0.1 to 1%). This beta chain appears as a stray read in a library generated for alpha chains; its size is not informative. The CDR3, as DNA: TGTGCCATCAGTGAGGGGCTAGCTCCAGATACGCAGTATTTT. Its translation: CAISEGLAPDTQYF. This chain links TRBV10-3 with TRBJ2-3, with D possibly matching TRBD2 (5 bases). V was pared by 2 bases and J by 4 bases, with 10 bases between. The germline V gene encodes CDR1 ENHRY and CDR2 SYGVKD. The CDR3 consists of 14 residues.